This is a list of T cell receptor beta chains from one sample in a study of shared clonotypes between healthy human individuals. Profiled with immunoSEQ multiplex PCR; TCRdb holds only in-frame clones, not every one. The sample has 2 million or so clones; about 95% are singletons. Sequenced material: naive CD8+ T cells sorted from blood. The receptors here all came from a man younger than 35 in good health. Both conserved end residues are part of each CDR3. The order of the fields is D gene, J gene, V gene, clone size, CDR3 protein, CDR3 DNA. A D gene is named only where the DNA matches it firmly. Clone size is shown for a subset of rows, as once, few, many or a class of expanded clone.

d_call: TRBD2; j_call: TRBJ2-1; v_call: TRBV27; clone_size: .; cdr3_aa: CASSLRLAGGYEQFF; cdr3_nt: TGTGCCAGCAGTCTCCGTTTAGCGGGAGGATATGAGCAGTTCTTC
d_call: TRBD2; j_call: TRBJ2-1; v_call: TRBV7-2; clone_size: .; cdr3_aa: CASSSYPRASGRASEQFF; cdr3_nt: TGTGCCAGCAGCTCGTACCCGCGAGCTAGCGGGAGGGCCAGTGAGCAGTTCTTC
d_call: .; j_call: TRBJ1-1; v_call: TRBV13; clone_size: .; cdr3_aa: CASSSPGGQGLPEAFF; cdr3_nt: TGTGCCAGCAGCTCTCCGGGCGGTCAGGGACTACCTGAAGCTTTCTTT
d_call: .; j_call: TRBJ1-2; v_call: TRBV9; clone_size: .; cdr3_aa: CASSVSNPLYGYTF; cdr3_nt: TGTGCCAGCAGCGTATCCAACCCACTCTATGGCTACACCTTC
d_call: .; j_call: TRBJ1-6; v_call: TRBV27; clone_size: .; cdr3_aa: CASSSQQGERINSPLHF; cdr3_nt: TGTGCCAGCAGTTCCCAACAGGGAGAACGGATTAATTCACCCCTCCACTTT
d_call: TRBD1; j_call: TRBJ2-7; v_call: TRBV11-2; clone_size: .; cdr3_aa: CATLGTGEGYEQYF; cdr3_nt: TGTGCCACCCTAGGGACAGGGGAGGGTTACGAGCAGTACTTC
d_call: .; j_call: TRBJ1-2; v_call: TRBV28; clone_size: .; cdr3_aa: CASSVAGTIYGYTF; cdr3_nt: TGTGCCAGCAGTGTCGCCGGGACCATCTATGGCTACACCTTC
d_call: .; j_call: TRBJ2-7; v_call: TRBV10-3; clone_size: few; cdr3_aa: CAISGGAGEQYF; cdr3_nt: TGTGCCATCAGCGGCGGGGCGGGCGAGCAGTACTTC
d_call: .; j_call: TRBJ2-7; v_call: TRBV18; clone_size: .; cdr3_aa: CASSPDSYEQYF; cdr3_nt: TGTGCCAGCTCACCTGACTCCTACGAGCAGTACTTC
d_call: .; j_call: TRBJ2-7; v_call: TRBV6-1; clone_size: .; cdr3_aa: CASSLRTGTYEQYF; cdr3_nt: TGTGCCAGCAGTCTTAGGACGGGGACCTACGAGCAGTACTTC
d_call: .; j_call: TRBJ2-7; v_call: TRBV6-5; clone_size: .; cdr3_aa: CASSLRSTYEQYF; cdr3_nt: TGTGCCAGCAGTTTAAGGAGTACCTACGAGCAGTACTTC
d_call: .; j_call: TRBJ2-1; v_call: TRBV19; clone_size: .; cdr3_aa: CASSIVGSVDEQFF; cdr3_nt: TGTGCCAGTAGTATAGTAGGTAGCGTCGATGAGCAGTTCTTC
d_call: TRBD2; j_call: TRBJ2-5; v_call: TRBV9; clone_size: .; cdr3_aa: CASSSELAGGETQYF; cdr3_nt: TGTGCCAGCAGCTCCGAACTAGCGGGAGGGGAGACCCAGTACTTC
d_call: TRBD2; j_call: TRBJ2-1; v_call: TRBV6-1; clone_size: once; cdr3_aa: CASSGPSGSQGEQFF; cdr3_nt: TGTGCCAGCAGTGGACCCAGCGGGAGTCAGGGTGAGCAGTTCTTC
d_call: .; j_call: TRBJ2-3; v_call: TRBV6-5; clone_size: .; cdr3_aa: CASSYWGQTDTQYF; cdr3_nt: TGTGCCAGCAGTTACTGGGGTCAGACAGATACGCAGTATTTT
d_call: .; j_call: TRBJ2-2; v_call: TRBV7-9; clone_size: .; cdr3_aa: CASSGRTVRGELFF; cdr3_nt: TGTGCCAGCAGCGGACGAACAGTGAGGGGGGAGCTGTTTTTT
d_call: TRBD1; j_call: TRBJ2-7; v_call: TRBV2; clone_size: .; cdr3_aa: CASRVAGGGYEQYF; cdr3_nt: TGTGCCAGCAGGGTCGCAGGGGGCGGCTACGAGCAGTACTTC
d_call: .; j_call: TRBJ2-3; v_call: TRBV2; clone_size: .; cdr3_aa: CASSGLHQDTQYF; cdr3_nt: TGTGCCAGCAGCGGACTACACCAAGATACGCAGTATTTT
d_call: TRBD2; j_call: TRBJ2-7; v_call: TRBV5-1; clone_size: .; cdr3_aa: CASSLVPSGRISEQYF; cdr3_nt: TGCGCCAGCAGCTTGGTTCCTAGCGGGAGGATAAGTGAGCAGTACTTC
d_call: .; j_call: TRBJ2-2; v_call: TRBV30; clone_size: .; cdr3_aa: CAWAGTEPWNTGELFF; cdr3_nt: TGTGCCTGGGCCGGGACTGAACCCTGGAACACCGGGGAGCTGTTTTTT
d_call: .; j_call: TRBJ2-5; v_call: TRBV2; clone_size: .; cdr3_aa: CASLTGEETQYF; cdr3_nt: TGTGCCAGCCTTACAGGAGAAGAGACCCAGTACTTC
d_call: .; j_call: TRBJ1-1; v_call: TRBV5-4; clone_size: .; cdr3_aa: CASSLAGADTEAFF; cdr3_nt: TGTGCCAGCAGCTTGGCAGGGGCTGACACTGAAGCTTTCTTT
d_call: TRBD1; j_call: TRBJ2-2; v_call: TRBV5-1; clone_size: .; cdr3_aa: CASSSDRGLNTGELFF; cdr3_nt: TGCGCCAGCAGCTCCGACAGGGGTCTTAACACCGGGGAGCTGTTTTTT
d_call: TRBD2; j_call: TRBJ2-1; v_call: TRBV5-1; clone_size: .; cdr3_aa: CASSVLAGAYNEQFF; cdr3_nt: TGCGCCAGCAGCGTACTAGCGGGGGCATACAATGAGCAGTTCTTC
d_call: .; j_call: TRBJ2-4; v_call: TRBV7-8; clone_size: .; cdr3_aa: CASSLEAIQYF; cdr3_nt: TGTGCCAGCAGCTTAGAGGCCATTCAGTACTTC
d_call: TRBD1; j_call: TRBJ2-1; v_call: TRBV5-1; clone_size: .; cdr3_aa: CASSLPRDRGWNEQFF; cdr3_nt: TGCGCCAGCAGCTTACCCCGAGACAGGGGGTGGAATGAGCAGTTCTTC
d_call: .; j_call: TRBJ2-5; v_call: TRBV7-9; clone_size: .; cdr3_aa: CASSRDFQETQYF; cdr3_nt: TGTGCCAGCAGCCGGGACTTTCAAGAGACCCAGTACTTC
d_call: .; j_call: TRBJ2-7; v_call: TRBV10-1; clone_size: .; cdr3_aa: CASSRGGVGNGDEQYF; cdr3_nt: TGCGCCAGCAGTCGGGGCGGAGTGGGAAATGGGGACGAGCAGTACTTC
d_call: TRBD1; j_call: TRBJ2-7; v_call: TRBV30; clone_size: .; cdr3_aa: CASGQGSYEQYF; cdr3_nt: TGTGCCTCTGGACAGGGGTCCTACGAGCAGTACTTC
d_call: .; j_call: TRBJ1-2; v_call: TRBV29-1; clone_size: .; cdr3_aa: CSVEWGMGTYGYTF; cdr3_nt: TGCAGCGTTGAATGGGGGATGGGGACCTATGGCTACACCTTC
d_call: TRBD2; j_call: TRBJ2-5; v_call: TRBV7-9; clone_size: .; cdr3_aa: CASSLAVAGGGGETQYF; cdr3_nt: TGTGCCAGCAGCTTAGCTGTAGCGGGGGGAGGAGGAGAGACCCAGTACTTC
d_call: TRBD1; j_call: TRBJ1-2; v_call: TRBV6-4; clone_size: .; cdr3_aa: CASTPTGSGYTF; cdr3_nt: TGTGCCAGCACCCCGACAGGGAGCGGCTACACCTTC
d_call: .; j_call: TRBJ2-1; v_call: TRBV27; clone_size: .; cdr3_aa: CASSAPLGDEFF; cdr3_nt: TGTGCCAGCAGTGCCCCACTAGGGGATGAGTTCTTC
d_call: .; j_call: TRBJ2-1; v_call: TRBV7-6; clone_size: .; cdr3_aa: CASSRSGLYNEQFF; cdr3_nt: TGTGCCAGCAGCCGCAGCGGACTCTACAATGAGCAGTTCTTC
d_call: TRBD2; j_call: TRBJ2-1; v_call: TRBV28; clone_size: .; cdr3_aa: CASSAPGLADNEQFF; cdr3_nt: TGTGCCAGCAGTGCACCGGGACTAGCGGACAATGAGCAGTTCTTC
d_call: .; j_call: TRBJ2-3; v_call: TRBV7-9; clone_size: .; cdr3_aa: CASSFPDTQYF; cdr3_nt: TGTGCCAGCAGCTTCCCGGATACGCAGTATTTT
d_call: .; j_call: TRBJ2-7; v_call: TRBV7-9; clone_size: .; cdr3_aa: CASSLVGLPYEQYF; cdr3_nt: TGTGCCAGCAGCTTAGTGGGCCTGCCCTACGAGCAGTACTTC
d_call: .; j_call: TRBJ2-7; v_call: TRBV18; clone_size: .; cdr3_aa: CASSQDQGRVAYEQYF; cdr3_nt: TGTGCCAGCTCACAGGATCAGGGGAGAGTGGCCTACGAGCAGTACTTC
d_call: .; j_call: TRBJ1-6; v_call: TRBV30; clone_size: .; cdr3_aa: CAWSIVRGNNSPLHF; cdr3_nt: TGTGCCTGGAGTATAGTCAGGGGAAACAATTCACCCCTCCACTTT
d_call: .; j_call: TRBJ1-1; v_call: TRBV7-9; clone_size: .; cdr3_aa: CASSLAGQLYTEAFF; cdr3_nt: TGTGCCAGCAGCTTAGCGGGACAACTGTACACTGAAGCTTTCTTT
d_call: .; j_call: TRBJ2-7; v_call: TRBV2; clone_size: once; cdr3_aa: CASSLDLYEQYF; cdr3_nt: TGTGCCAGCAGTCTAGACCTCTACGAGCAGTACTTC
d_call: TRBD1; j_call: TRBJ2-7; v_call: TRBV19; clone_size: once; cdr3_aa: CASSPGTGGSYEQYF; cdr3_nt: TGTGCCAGTAGTCCAGGGACAGGGGGCTCCTACGAGCAGTACTTC
d_call: TRBD1; j_call: TRBJ1-1; v_call: TRBV30; clone_size: once; cdr3_aa: CAWSLTGGFAEAFF; cdr3_nt: TGTGCCTGGAGTCTGACAGGGGGGTTCGCTGAAGCTTTCTTT
d_call: .; j_call: TRBJ1-1; v_call: TRBV30; clone_size: once; cdr3_aa: CAWSVVNTEAFF; cdr3_nt: TGTGCCTGGAGTGTTGTGAACACTGAAGCTTTCTTT
d_call: .; j_call: TRBJ2-5; v_call: TRBV2; clone_size: .; cdr3_aa: CASSAAFPAETQYF; cdr3_nt: TGTGCCAGCAGTGCGGCGTTCCCAGCGGAGACCCAGTACTTC